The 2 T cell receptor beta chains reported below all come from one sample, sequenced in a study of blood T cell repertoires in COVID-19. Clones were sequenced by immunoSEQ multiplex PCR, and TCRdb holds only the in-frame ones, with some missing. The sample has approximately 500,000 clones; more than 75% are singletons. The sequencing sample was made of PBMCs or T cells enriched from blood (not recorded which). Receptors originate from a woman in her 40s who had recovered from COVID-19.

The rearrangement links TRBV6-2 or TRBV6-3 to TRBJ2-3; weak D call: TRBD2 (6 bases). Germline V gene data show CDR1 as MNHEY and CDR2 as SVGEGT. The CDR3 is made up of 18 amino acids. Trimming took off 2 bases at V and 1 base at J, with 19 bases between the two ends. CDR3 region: CASSYLGLVRGGTDTQYF. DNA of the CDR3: TGTGCCAGCAGTTACCTAGGACTTGTTCGCGGGGGCACAGATACGCAGTATTTT.

The CDR3 coding sequence is TGTGCCAGCAGCCGGAGAGGGAGTGTTGCAGATACGCAGTATTTT. It encodes CASSRRGSVADTQYF. The chain couples TRBV6-5 to TRBJ2-3; TRBD2 is a possible D gene (5 bases). Trimming took off 6 bases at V and 4 bases at J, with 17 bases between the two ends. Germline-derived CDR1 and CDR2 are MNHEY and SVGAGI. The CDR3 sequence is 15 residues long.